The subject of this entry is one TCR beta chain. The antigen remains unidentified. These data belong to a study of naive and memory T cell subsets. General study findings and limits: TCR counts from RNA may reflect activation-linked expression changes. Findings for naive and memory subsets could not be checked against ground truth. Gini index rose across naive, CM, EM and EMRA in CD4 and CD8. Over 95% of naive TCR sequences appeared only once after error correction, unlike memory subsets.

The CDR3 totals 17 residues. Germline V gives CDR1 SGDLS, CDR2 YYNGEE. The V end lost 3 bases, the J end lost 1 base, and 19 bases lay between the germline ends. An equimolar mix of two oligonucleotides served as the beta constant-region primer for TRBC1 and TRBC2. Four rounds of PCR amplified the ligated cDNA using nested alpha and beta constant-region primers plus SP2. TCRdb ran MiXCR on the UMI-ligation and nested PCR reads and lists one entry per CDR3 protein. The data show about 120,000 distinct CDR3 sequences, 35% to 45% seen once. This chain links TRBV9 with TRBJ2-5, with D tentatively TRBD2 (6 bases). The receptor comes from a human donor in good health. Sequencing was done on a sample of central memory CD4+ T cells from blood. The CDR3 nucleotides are TGTGCCAGCAGCGGCGGAGGAGGGTTCGGAGCCCAAGAGACCCAGTACTTC. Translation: CASSGGGGFGAQETQYF.